This entry is about one TCR beta chain. Only in-frame clones appear in the TCRdb table, and some are missing; sequencing was by immunoSEQ multiplex PCR. The table lists some 130,000 clones, around 90% of them singletons, with 4% to 5% in the top ten. The data were taken from a study of blood T cell repertoires in COVID-19. After removal of 4 bases from V and 5 bases from J, the junction contained 6 bases not matched to a gene. CDR1 and CDR2 (germline): KGHDR, SFDVKD. The CDR3 totals 15 residues. This receptor was taken from a man aged 55 to 70 with COVID-19, enrolled during active disease. The chain combines TRBV24-1 with TRBJ1-1; 10 nucleotides agree with TRBD1. Sequences were obtained from peripheral blood. The CDR3 is CATSDRGQGGTEAFF. DNA of the CDR3: TGTGCCACCAGTGACCGTGGACAGGGGGGGACTGAAGCTTTCTTT.